This entry concerns a single T cell receptor (beta chain). Libraries were prepared by immunoSEQ multiplex PCR; TCRdb keeps only in-frame clonotypes and omits some of them. The data hold about 80,000 clones, with about 91% observed a single time. The data derive from a study of T cell changes during pregnancy in multiple sclerosis. Germline CDR1 reads SEHNR; CDR2 reads FQNEAQ (reference sequence). This CDR3 spans 15 amino acids. Trimming at V came to 2 bases and at J to 8 bases, leaving 7 bases not matched to a gene. Specimen: peripheral blood, collected before pregnancy. The V call is TRBV7-9, the J call TRBJ2-1, with 9 bases identical to TRBD2. This receptor was obtained from a female donor with multiple sclerosis, enrolled in a pregnancy study. The DNA of the CDR3 is TGTGCCAGCAGCTTAAGAGCGGGAGGCATCGATGAGCAGTTCTTC. As protein: CASSLRAGGIDEQFF.